The sequence of this T cell receptor beta chain was determined in a study of the immune and genomic landscape of osteosarcoma. Whole-study results and caveats: Productive clonality stayed low overall, though C3 exceeded C1. A handful of cases had one hyperexpanded dominant clone and under 100 clonotypes.

This clone was seen once. Antigen unknown. The CDR3 has 16 amino acids. The germline gives CDR1 SGHRS, CDR2 YFSETQ. Trimming left V 4 bases short and J 2 bases short, with 17 bases between. The data were produced by immunoSEQ multiplex PCR, yet TCRdb's version contains in-frame clones alone and is incomplete. This sample has 1,500 to 2,000 clones, with roughly 66% found just once. V is TRBV5-1 and J is TRBJ2-3; weak D call: TRBD1 (5 bases). The receptor comes from a boy aged 5-17 years with osteosarcoma. What was sequenced was metastatic tumor tissue from the lung. The CDR3 protein is CASSQSMTATTDTQYF. DNA for the CDR3: TGCGCCAGCAGCCAAAGCATGACAGCTACCACAGATACGCAGTATTTT.